This T cell receptor beta chain derives from a study of T cells in Graves' hyperthyroidism and ophthalmopathy. Study findings and constraints: Before onset, ophthalmopathy was predicted by the model a median 6.5 months earlier. Blood also held most thyroid clonotypes expanded beyond 0.001.

Amplification yielded TCR beta CDR3 regions, with RNA transcripts as the source. The TCR CDR3 was amplified in a first-round RT-PCR using the HTBI primer set. TCRdb recomputed calls from the multiplex PCR reads with MiXCR, one row per CDR3 protein. Found here are fewer than 500,000 distinct CDR3 sequences, roughly 12% of them singletons; the top ten hold around 20%. Sampled blood dates from first hyperthyroidism diagnosis, and it precedes any ophthalmopathy symptoms. PBMCs stemmed from under 11 ml fresh peripheral blood. This clonotype was detected a few times. No antigen is known for it. The TCR sequence derives from a man in his thirties or forties with Graves' hyperthyroidism that later progressed to Graves' ophthalmopathy. Specimen: blood.

CDR3 residues: CSARGSVVRNQPQHF. The CDR3 DNA reads TGCAGTGCTAGGGGCAGTGTTGTACGCAATCAGCCCCAGCATTTT. The gene calls are TRBV20-1 and TRBJ1-5, with D unresolved. Germline CDR1 reads DFQATT; CDR2 reads SNEGSKA (reference sequence). Trimming stripped 3 bases from V and 2 bases from J, with 14 bases between. The CDR3 covers 15 residues.